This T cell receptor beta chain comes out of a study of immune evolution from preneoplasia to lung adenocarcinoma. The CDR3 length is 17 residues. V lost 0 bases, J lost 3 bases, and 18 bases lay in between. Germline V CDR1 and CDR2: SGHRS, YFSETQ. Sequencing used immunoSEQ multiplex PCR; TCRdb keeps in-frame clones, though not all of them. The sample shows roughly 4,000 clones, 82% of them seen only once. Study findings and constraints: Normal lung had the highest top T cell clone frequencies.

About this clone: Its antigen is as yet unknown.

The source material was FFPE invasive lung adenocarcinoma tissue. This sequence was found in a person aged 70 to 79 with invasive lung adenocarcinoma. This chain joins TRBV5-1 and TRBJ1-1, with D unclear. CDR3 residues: CASSLGLGGLPDTEAFF. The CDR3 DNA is TGCGCCAGCAGCTTGGGCCTTGGCGGTCTCCCGGACACTGAAGCTTTCTTT.